This TCR beta chain was retrieved from a study of shared clonotypes between healthy human individuals. Study background: There were three CD4 naive, three CD4 memory, two CD8 naive and one CD8 memory plates per donor.

Using immunoSEQ multiplex PCR, the repertoire was profiled, and TCRdb retains in-frame clones only, with some absent. The table lists hundreds of thousands of clones, 96% of them singletons. Study observations and caveats: Relative to clonotypes present in all four donors, those not shared had lower generation probabilities. The expectation was that sequencing depth would affect clonotype sharing among donors.

This CDR3 has 14 amino acids. CDR1 and CDR2 from the germline V gene are SNHLY and FYNNEI. This clone was recorded only once. Its antigen is still unknown. V gene TRBV2 combines with J gene TRBJ2-5; 7 nucleotides agree with TRBD1. The J call could be wrong; TRBJ2-7 is a better fit for the DNA end. This TCR came from a woman aged 25-40 years in good health. The sequenced sample consisted of naive CD4+ T cells sorted from blood. Subset defined: CD45RA+ positively selected. The CDR3 here is CASIARQGAYEQYF. CDR3 nucleotide sequence: TGTGCCAGCATTGCGAGACAGGGTGCCTACGAGCAGTACTTC.